One sample yielded the 18 T cell receptor beta chains listed below, sequenced in a study of blood T cells in healthy people across ages. A second about 7 to 11 cycle PCR used barcoded and J-beta primers. TCRdb itself ran the 5' RACE reads through MiXCR, one entry per CDR3 protein. Of around 2 million distinct CDR3 sequences listed, more than 35% are singletons. Sequencing input: blood. The receptors here all came from a human donor in good health.

This clonotype was observed a few times. The chain uses TRBV20-1 and TRBJ1-5; D is possibly TRBD1 (6 bases). Per germline, CDR1 DFQATT and CDR2 SNEGSKA (reference sequence). The CDR3 is 14 residues long. V lost 1 base and J 5 bases, leaving 12 bases between the germline ends. In DNA, the CDR3 is TGCAGTGCTAGAGGGTCGGCAGGGGATCAGCCCCAGCATTTT. Translation gives CSARGSAGDQPQHF.

The chain combines TRBV15 with TRBJ1-4; D unresolved. Per the germline V gene, CDR1 is LNHNV and CDR2 is YYDKDF (reference sequence). Trimming left V 0 bases short and J 0 bases short, with 26 bases between. This CDR3 is 22 amino acids long. CDR3: CATSRETLWEGKTRATNEKLFF. The CDR3 DNA reads TGTGCCACCAGCAGAGAAACATTATGGGAGGGTAAAACTAGGGCAACTAATGAAAAACTGTTTTTT.

This clonotype has a handful of counts. J is TRBJ2-5 and V is TRBV12-3 or TRBV12-4; 8 bases map to TRBD2. V trimming: 6 bases; J trimming: 0 bases; junction bases outside the gene matches: 6. This CDR3 is 15 amino acids long. The CDR3 loop reads CASSRLARHQETQYF. CDR3 coding DNA: TGTGCCAGCAGCAGACTAGCGAGACACCAAGAGACCCAGTACTTC.

V and J are TRBV7-2 and TRBJ2-1; TRBD2 aligns across 11 bases. In germline, CDR1 is SGHTA, CDR2 FQGNSA. V shed 4 bases, J shed 13 bases, and the junction held 9 bases outside the gene matches. The CDR3 contains 14 residues. CDR3 sequence (DNA): TGTGCCAGCAGCTCAGTGGGACTAGCGGATCCTCAGTTCTTC. This gives the protein CASSSVGLADPQFF.

The V and J genes are TRBV6-5 and TRBJ1-2; a possible D gene is TRBD1 (5 bases). This CDR3 region has 13 residues. Germline CDR1 MNHEY, CDR2 SVGAGI. Trimming took 6 bases from V and 7 from J, leaving 15 bases between them. The CDR3 DNA is TGTGCCAGCAGCCAAGGCACAGGAGCTGGCTACACCTTC. This encodes CASSQGTGAGYTF.

This clonotype was found a few times. This chain links TRBV20-1 with TRBJ2-5, with TRBD1 identical over 7 bases. CDR1 and CDR2 from the germline V gene are DFQATT and SNEGSKA (reference sequence). Germline trimming cut 6 bases from V and 10 bases from J; bases unmatched to any gene: 14. This CDR3 region has 13 residues. The CDR3 region is CSALRTGEGDQYF. The CDR3, as DNA: TGCAGTGCCCTACGTACAGGGGAAGGAGACCAGTACTTC.

This clonotype was observed a few times. The V gene is TRBV12-3 or TRBV12-4, the J gene TRBJ1-2; TRBD1 might be the D (6 bases). Between the trimmed V and J ends, which lost 4 bases and 4 bases, there was a span of 13 bases. CDR3 length equals 14 residues. As DNA, the CDR3 is TGTGCCAGCAGTTCAACCGGGACACCCTATGGCTACACCTTC. This translates into CASSSTGTPYGYTF.

The sample holds a few counts of this clonotype. The chain links TRBV7-2 to TRBJ1-1, with 7 bases aligning to TRBD1. V gave up 5 bases and J gave up 7 bases; unmatched junction bases: 4. The CDR3 runs to 12 residues. The germline gives CDR1 SGHTA, CDR2 FQGNSA. CDR3 nucleotide sequence: TGTGCCAGCAGCACGGGACAGAGTGAAGCTTTCTTT. Encoded protein: CASSTGQSEAFF.

The chain is built from TRBV14 and TRBJ2-1, with 7 bases fitting TRBD1. With V trimmed by 4 bases and J by 6 bases, 12 bases remained unmatched. The germline V gene encodes CDR1 SGHDN and CDR2 FVKESK. This CDR3 comprises 16 residues. This CDR3 reads CASSLPSTGYGNEQFF. CDR3 bases: TGTGCCAGCAGCCTACCGTCGACAGGGTATGGCAATGAGCAGTTCTTC.

V and J are TRBV29-1 and TRBJ2-1; 9 bases agree with TRBD1. The germline CDR1 and CDR2 sequences are SQVTM and ANQGSEA. This CDR3 region has 14 residues. The V segment lost 5 bases and the J segment 2 bases; nucleotides outside the gene matches: 4. The CDR3 DNA reads as TGCAGCGTTCCCGGGACAGGGACCTACAATGAGCAGTTCTTC. Amino acid sequence: CSVPGTGTYNEQFF.

J is TRBJ2-4 and V is TRBV6-5; 14 nucleotides agree with TRBD2. The CDR3 loop spans 18 amino acids. After removal of 4 bases from V and 8 bases from J, the junction contained 13 bases not matched to a gene. Germline CDR1 MNHEY, CDR2 SVGAGI. Here the CDR3 DNA reads TGTGCCAGCAGTTCCCAAGGACTAGCGGGGGGCCTGGCTGACATTCAGTACTTC. Protein: CASSSQGLAGGLADIQYF.

This chain uses TRBV6-6 with TRBJ1-6, with D hard to call. The CDR3 spans 14 residues. Germline V CDR1 and CDR2: MNHNY, SVGAGI (reference sequence). The germline V and J ends were trimmed by 2 bases and 9 bases, with 11 bases remaining between them. CDR3 region: CASSYEESTSPLHF. The CDR3 coding sequence is TGTGCCAGCAGTTACGAGGAGTCCACTTCACCCCTCCACTTT.

This clonotype was observed at least ten times. This chain links TRBV7-3 with TRBJ1-1; D remains ambiguous. Germline assignment: CDR1 SGHTA and CDR2 FQGTGA. This CDR3 contains 13 residues. Trimming removed 4 bases at V and 1 base at J, with 7 bases between. The CDR3 is CASSSTPNTEAFF. CDR3 DNA sequence: TGTGCCAGCAGCTCTACACCGAACACTGAAGCTTTCTTT.

The genes are TRBV6-5 and TRBJ2-5; D tentatively fits TRBD1 or TRBD2 (5 bases each). V lost 5 bases, J lost 5 bases, and 12 bases lay in between. The V gene's germline CDR1 is MNHEY and CDR2 SVGAGI. This CDR3 is 13 amino acids long. CDR3 amino acids: CASSRDERETQYF. For the CDR3, the DNA is TGTGCCAGCAGTAGGGACGAAAGGGAGACCCAGTACTTC.

This clonotype showed up just once. The chain recombines TRBV7-3 with TRBJ2-1, with D hard to call. This CDR3 is built from 17 residues. CDR1 SGHTA and CDR2 FQGTGA come from the germline V gene. The V end was cut by 1 base, the J end by 0 bases, with 13 bases between. The CDR3 sequence is CASSLKGRHSSYNEQFF. CDR3 coding DNA: TGTGCCAGCAGCTTAAAAGGCCGACACAGCTCCTACAATGAGCAGTTCTTC.

With respect to this clonotype: Lacking the conserved final phenylalanine or tryptophan, this CDR3 likely reflects a read error. The V and J genes are TRBV7-9 and TRBJ2-1; 10 nucleotides align to TRBD2. The CDR3 runs to 14 residues. From germline, CDR1 is SEHNR and CDR2 FQNEAQ (reference sequence). V was clipped by 2 bases and J by 8 bases; unmatched bases: 3. As DNA, the CDR3 is TGTGCCAGCAGCTTACAGCGGGGGGGAGATGAGCAGTTCCTC. It specifies CASSLQRGGDEQFL.

J is TRBJ2-5 and V is TRBV7-8; tentatively, D is TRBD1 (5 bases). The CDR3 has 13 amino acids. Trimming removed 8 bases from V and 4 bases from J, with 14 bases in between. The germline CDR1 and CDR2 sequences are SGHVS and FQNEAQ. This CDR3 is CASGTRQPETQYF. The CDR3 DNA is TGTGCCAGCGGCACTCGACAGCCAGAGACCCAGTACTTC.

This chain links TRBV6-1 with TRBJ2-1, with D maybe TRBD1 (5 bases). The CDR3 has 13 residues. The ends were cut back, 8 bases at V and 8 bases at J, with 16 bases in the middle. From germline, CDR1 is MNHNS and CDR2 SASEGT. The CDR3 region has the DNA TGTGCCAGCTTGTTCAGGGCAGGAGATGAGCAGTTCTTC. This codes for CASLFRAGDEQFF.